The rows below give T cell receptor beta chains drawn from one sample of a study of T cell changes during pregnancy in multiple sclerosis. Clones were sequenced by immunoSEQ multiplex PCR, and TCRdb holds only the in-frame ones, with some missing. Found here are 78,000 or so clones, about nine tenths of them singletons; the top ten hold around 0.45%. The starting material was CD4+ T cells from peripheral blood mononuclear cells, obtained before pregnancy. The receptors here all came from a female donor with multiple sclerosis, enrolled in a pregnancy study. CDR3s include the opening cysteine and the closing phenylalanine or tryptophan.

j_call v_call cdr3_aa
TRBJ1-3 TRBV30 CAWSRPASNSGNTIYF
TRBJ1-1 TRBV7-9 CASSQAGVNTEAFF
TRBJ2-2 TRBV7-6 CASSHSGPAGELFF
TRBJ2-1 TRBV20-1 CSADRAVRQFF
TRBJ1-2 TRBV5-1 CASSLEGARGYTF
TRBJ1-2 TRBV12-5 CASGLSGTGGAYTF
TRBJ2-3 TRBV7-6 CASSSLAGGSTDTQYF
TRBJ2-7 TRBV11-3 CASSPSFRGEQYF
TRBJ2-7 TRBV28 CASSLAYYEQYF
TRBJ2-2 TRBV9 CASSVSDFNTGELFF
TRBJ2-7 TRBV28 CASRERQSYEQYF
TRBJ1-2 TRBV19 CASEGGLGYTF
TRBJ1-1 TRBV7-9 CASSLGGGNTEAFF
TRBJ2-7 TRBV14 CASSQDRRTGSSYEQYF
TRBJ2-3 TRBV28 CASSSGRGSTDTQYF
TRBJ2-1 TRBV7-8 CASSRKQGPGTSGWSSYNEQFF
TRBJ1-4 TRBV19 CASSISSTGLREKLFF
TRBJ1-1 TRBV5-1 CASSPDRAIGAEAFF
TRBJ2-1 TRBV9 CASSVSAGGPNEQFF
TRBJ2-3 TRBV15 CATSRAAGTQYF
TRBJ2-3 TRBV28 CASSFSVGLAASTDTQYF
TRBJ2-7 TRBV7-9 CASSETKPGYEQYF
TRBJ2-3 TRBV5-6 CASSLWASVADTQYF
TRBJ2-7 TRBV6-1 CASSSRLETSYEQYF
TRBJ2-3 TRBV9 CASSKTAGVADTQYF
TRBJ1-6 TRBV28 CASRRLGGRGSNSPLHF
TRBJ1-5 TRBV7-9 CASSRQGNQPQHF
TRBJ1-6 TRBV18 CASSPSNLNSPLHF
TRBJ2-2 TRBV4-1 CASSQYNFQDRAGGDTGELFF
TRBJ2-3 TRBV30 CAWTGRGTSTDTQYF
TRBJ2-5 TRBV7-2 CASSLGPKWRGGETQYF
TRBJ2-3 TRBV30 CAWSPRTRGGLGTQYF
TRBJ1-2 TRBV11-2 CASSLDWALNYGYTF
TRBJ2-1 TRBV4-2 CASSQDPAGASSYNEQFF
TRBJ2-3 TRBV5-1 CASSPSGGAGDTQYF
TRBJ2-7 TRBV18 CASSLGLADLGYEQYF
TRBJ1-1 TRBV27 CASSRGTEAFF
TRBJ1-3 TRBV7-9 CASSQTWNTIYF
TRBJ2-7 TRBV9 CASSLGQGSFYEQYF
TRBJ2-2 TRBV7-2 CASRYTGYTGELFF
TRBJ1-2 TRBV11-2 CASSPGSGYTF
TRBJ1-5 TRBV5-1 CASSLYGDSNQPQHF
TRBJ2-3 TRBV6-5 CASSYWGSNTDTQYF
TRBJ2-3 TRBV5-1 CASSLGRSAGTVTDTQYF
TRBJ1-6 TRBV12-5 CASGFKGDPRQNSPLHF
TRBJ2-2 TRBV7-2 CASSLAPRNTGELFF
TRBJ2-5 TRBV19 CASSTGQAQETQYF
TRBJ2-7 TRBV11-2 CASSPGLAGTEQYF
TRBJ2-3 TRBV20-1 CSARSGDTQYF
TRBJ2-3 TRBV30 CAWSVWTATSTDTQYF
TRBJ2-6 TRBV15 CATSRMGTGLSSGANVLTF
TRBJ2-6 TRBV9 CASSVRERSGANVLTF
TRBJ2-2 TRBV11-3 CASSSYRGGTGELFF